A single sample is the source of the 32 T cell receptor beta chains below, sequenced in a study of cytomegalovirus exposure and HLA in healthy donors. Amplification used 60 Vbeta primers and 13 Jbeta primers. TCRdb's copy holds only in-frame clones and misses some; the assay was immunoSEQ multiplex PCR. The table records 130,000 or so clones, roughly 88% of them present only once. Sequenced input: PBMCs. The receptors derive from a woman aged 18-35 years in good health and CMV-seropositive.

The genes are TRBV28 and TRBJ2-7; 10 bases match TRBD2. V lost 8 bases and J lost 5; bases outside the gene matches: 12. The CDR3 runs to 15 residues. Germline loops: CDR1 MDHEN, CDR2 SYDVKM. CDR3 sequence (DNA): TGTGCCAGCGTCGAAGCGGGGGGGCCCCCCAACGAGCAGTACTTC. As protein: CASVEAGGPPNEQYF.

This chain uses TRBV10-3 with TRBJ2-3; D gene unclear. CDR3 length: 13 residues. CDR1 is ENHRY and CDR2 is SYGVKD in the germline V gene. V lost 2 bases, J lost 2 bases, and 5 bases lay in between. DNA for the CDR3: TGTGCCATCAGTGAGGGAGCCACAGATACGCAGTATTTT. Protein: CAISEGATDTQYF.

In nucleotides, the CDR3 is TGTGCCAGCAGCGAGACGGAGCGGGGGCGCACAGATACGCAGTATTTT. This translates into CASSETERGRTDTQYF. This chain links TRBV9 with TRBJ2-3, with 8 bases identical to TRBD2. The CDR3 contains 16 residues. The V segment lost 3 bases and the J segment 1 base; nucleotides outside the gene matches: 7. The germline V gene has CDR1 SGDLS and CDR2 YYNGEE.

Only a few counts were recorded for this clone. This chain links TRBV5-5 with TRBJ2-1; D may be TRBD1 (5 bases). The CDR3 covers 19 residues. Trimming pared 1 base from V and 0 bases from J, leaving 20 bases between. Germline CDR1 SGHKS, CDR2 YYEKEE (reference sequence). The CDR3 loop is CASSLRLQVGFSSYNEQFF. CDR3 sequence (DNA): TGTGCCAGCAGCTTGAGGTTACAGGTCGGTTTTAGCTCCTACAATGAGCAGTTCTTC. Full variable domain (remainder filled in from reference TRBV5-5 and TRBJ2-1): DAGVTQSPTHLIKTRGQQVTLRCSPISGHKSVSWYQQVLGQGPQFIFQYYEKEERGRGNFPDRFSARQFPNYSSELNVNALLLGDSALYLCASSLRLQVGFSSYNEQFFGPGTRLTVL.

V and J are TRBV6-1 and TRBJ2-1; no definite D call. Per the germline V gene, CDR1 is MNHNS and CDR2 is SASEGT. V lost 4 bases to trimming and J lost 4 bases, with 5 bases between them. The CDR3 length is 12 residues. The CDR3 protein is CASSALYNEQFF. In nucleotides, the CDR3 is TGTGCCAGCAGTGCCCTGTACAATGAGCAGTTCTTC.

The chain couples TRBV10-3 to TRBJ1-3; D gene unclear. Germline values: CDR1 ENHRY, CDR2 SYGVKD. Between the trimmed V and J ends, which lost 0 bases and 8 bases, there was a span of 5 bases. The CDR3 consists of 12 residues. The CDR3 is CAISESGDTIYF. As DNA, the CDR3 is TGTGCCATCAGTGAGTCGGGAGACACCATATATTTT.

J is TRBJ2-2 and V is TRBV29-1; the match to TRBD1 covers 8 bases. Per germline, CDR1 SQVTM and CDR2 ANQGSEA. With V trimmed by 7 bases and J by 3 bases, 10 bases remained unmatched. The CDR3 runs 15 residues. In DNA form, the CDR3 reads TGCAGCGCCGCCCCCAGGGGGCCGGACACCGGGGAGCTGTTTTTT. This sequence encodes CSAAPRGPDTGELFF.

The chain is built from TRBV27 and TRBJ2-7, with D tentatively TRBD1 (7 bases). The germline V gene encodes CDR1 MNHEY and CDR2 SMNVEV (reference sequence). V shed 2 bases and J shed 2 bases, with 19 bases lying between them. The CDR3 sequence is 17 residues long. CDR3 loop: CASSLQFGGGWAYEQYF. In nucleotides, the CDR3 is TGTGCCAGCAGTTTACAATTTGGAGGGGGCTGGGCCTACGAGCAGTACTTC.

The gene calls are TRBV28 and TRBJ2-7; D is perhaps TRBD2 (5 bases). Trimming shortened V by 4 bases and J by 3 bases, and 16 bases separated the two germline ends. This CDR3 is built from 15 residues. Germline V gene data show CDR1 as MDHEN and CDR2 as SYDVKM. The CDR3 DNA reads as TGTGCCAGCAGTTCTGGTGACGCAGGACTCTACGAGCAGTACTTC. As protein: CASSSGDAGLYEQYF.

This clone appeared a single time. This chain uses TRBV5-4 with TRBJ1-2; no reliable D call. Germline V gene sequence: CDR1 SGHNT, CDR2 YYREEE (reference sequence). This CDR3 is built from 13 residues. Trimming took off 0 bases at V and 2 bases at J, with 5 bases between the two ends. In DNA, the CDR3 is TGTGCCAGCAGCTTGGACACAAACTATGGCTACACCTTC. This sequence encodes CASSLDTNYGYTF.

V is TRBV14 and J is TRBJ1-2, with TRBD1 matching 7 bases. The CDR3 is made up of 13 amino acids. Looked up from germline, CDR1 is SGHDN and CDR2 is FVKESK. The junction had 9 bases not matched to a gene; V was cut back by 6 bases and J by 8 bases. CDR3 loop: CASSLGGAGGYTF. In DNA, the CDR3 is TGTGCCAGCAGTTTAGGGGGCGCAGGAGGCTACACCTTC.

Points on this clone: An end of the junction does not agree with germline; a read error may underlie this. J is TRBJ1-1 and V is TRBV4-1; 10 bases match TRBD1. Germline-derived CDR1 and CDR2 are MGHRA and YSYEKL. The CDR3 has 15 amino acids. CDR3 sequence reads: CASSLTGGEVTEAFF. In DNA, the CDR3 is TGTGCCAGCAGCCTGACAGGGGGCGAGGTGACTGAAGCTTTCTTT.

The CDR3 here is CASRSGTLYEQYF. CDR3 nucleotide sequence: TGTGCCAGCAGATCCGGGACTCTCTACGAGCAGTACTTC. This sequence joins TRBV27 and TRBJ2-7, with D perhaps matching TRBD2 (6 bases). This CDR3 region has 13 residues. Germline V lookup: CDR1 MNHEY, CDR2 SMNVEV (reference sequence). Trimming took off 6 bases at V and 3 bases at J, with 12 bases between the two ends.

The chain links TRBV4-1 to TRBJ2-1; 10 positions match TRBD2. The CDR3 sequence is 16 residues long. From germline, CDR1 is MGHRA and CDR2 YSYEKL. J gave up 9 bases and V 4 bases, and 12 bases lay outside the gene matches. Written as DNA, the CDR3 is TGCGCCAGCAGCCCTCCCCAAGCGGGGGGGCCGCGTGAGCAGTTCTTC. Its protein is CASSPPQAGGPREQFF.

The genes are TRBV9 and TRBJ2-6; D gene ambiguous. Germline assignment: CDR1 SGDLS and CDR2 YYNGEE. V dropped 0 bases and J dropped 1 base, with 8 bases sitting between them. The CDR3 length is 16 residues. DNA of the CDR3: TGTGCCAGCAGCGTAGGATCGAGGTCTGGGGCCAACGTCCTGACTTTC. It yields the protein CASSVGSRSGANVLTF.

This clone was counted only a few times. CDR3: CASSLTSGMYEQYF. CDR3 coding DNA: TGTGCCAGCAGCCTCACCTCAGGGATGTACGAGCAGTACTTC. The chain joins TRBV7-6 to TRBJ2-7; D possibly corresponds to TRBD1 (5 bases). This CDR3 comprises 14 residues. V was shortened by 5 bases and J by 4 bases, with 15 bases between the two germline ends. CDR1 and CDR2 from the germline V gene are SGHVS and FNYEAQ.

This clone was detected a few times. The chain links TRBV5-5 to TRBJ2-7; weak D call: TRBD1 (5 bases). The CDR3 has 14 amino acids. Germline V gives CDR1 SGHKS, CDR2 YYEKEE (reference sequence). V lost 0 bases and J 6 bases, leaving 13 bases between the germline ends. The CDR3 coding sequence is TGTGCCAGCAGCTTGGAGTGGGCAGGGTCCGAGCAGTACTTC. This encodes CASSLEWAGSEQYF.

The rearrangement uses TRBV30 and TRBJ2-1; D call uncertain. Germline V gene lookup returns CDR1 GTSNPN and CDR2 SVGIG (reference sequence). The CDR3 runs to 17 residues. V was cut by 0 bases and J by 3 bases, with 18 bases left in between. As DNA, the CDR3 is TGTGCCTGGAGTGTTCCAAATACTGAAATCTACTACAATGAGCAGTTCTTC. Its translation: CAWSVPNTEIYYNEQFF.

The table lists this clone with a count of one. The CDR3 DNA reads as TGTGCCAGCAGCTTCGAGGGGACAGCGGAAGAGACCCAGTACTTC. Translating it yields CASSFEGTAEETQYF. The rearrangement links TRBV7-3 to TRBJ2-5, with TRBD1 identical over 7 bases. This CDR3 region has 15 residues. The germline gives CDR1 SGHTA, CDR2 FQGTGA. Trimming cost V 3 bases and J 3 bases; bases outside gene matches: 7.

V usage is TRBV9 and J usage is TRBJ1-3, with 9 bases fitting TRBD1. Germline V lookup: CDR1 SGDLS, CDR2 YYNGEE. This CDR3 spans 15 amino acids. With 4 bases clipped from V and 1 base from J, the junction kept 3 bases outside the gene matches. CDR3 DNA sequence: TGTGCCAGCAGCCCACAGGGGGCTTCTGGAAACACCATATATTTT. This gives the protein CASSPQGASGNTIYF.

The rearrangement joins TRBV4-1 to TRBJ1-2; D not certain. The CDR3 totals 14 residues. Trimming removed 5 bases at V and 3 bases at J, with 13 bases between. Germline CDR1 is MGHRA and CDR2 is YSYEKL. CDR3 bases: TGCGCCAGCAGCGAAGTCGGGGAAGACTATGGCTACACCTTC. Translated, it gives CASSEVGEDYGYTF.

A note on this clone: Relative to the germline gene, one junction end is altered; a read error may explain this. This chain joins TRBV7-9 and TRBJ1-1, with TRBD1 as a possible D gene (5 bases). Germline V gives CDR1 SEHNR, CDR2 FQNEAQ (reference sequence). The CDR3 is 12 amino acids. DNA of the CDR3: TGTTCCAGCAGCTTCCAGGGTACTGAAGCTTTCTTT. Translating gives CSSSFQGTEAFF. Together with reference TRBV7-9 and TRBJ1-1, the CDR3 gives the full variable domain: DTGVSQNPRHKITKRGQNVTFRCDPISEHNRLYWYRQTLGQGPEFLTYFQNEAQLEKSRLLSDRFSAERPKGSFSTLEIQRTEQGDSAMYLCSSSFQGTEAFFGQGTRLTVV.

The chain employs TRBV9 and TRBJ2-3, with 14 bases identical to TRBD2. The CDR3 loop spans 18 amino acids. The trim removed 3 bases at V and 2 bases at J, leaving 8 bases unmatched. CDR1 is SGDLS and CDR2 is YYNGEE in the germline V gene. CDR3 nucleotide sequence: TGTGCCAGCAGCGAGGGACTAGCGGGGGCCTTTTCCACAGATACGCAGTATTTT. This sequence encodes CASSEGLAGAFSTDTQYF.

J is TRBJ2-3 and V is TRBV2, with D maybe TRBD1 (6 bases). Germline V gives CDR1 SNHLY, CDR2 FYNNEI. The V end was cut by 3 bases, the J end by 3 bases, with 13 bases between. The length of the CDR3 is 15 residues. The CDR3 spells CASSEGAVATDTQYF. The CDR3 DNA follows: TGTGCCAGCAGTGAGGGGGCGGTTGCGACAGATACGCAGTATTTT.

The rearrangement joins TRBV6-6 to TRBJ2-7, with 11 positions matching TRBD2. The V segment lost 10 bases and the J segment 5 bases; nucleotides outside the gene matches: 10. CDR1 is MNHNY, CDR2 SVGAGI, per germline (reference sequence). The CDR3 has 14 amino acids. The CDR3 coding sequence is TGTGCCATCGCCGGGACTAGCGGTAGCCACGAGCAGTACTTC. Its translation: CAIAGTSGSHEQYF.

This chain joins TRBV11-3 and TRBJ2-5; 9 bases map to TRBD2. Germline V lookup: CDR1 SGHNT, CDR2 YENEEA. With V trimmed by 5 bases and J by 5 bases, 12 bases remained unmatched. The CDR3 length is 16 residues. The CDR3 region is CASSPGGGGAGETQYF. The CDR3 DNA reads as TGTGCCAGCAGCCCAGGAGGCGGGGGGGCCGGTGAGACCCAGTACTTC. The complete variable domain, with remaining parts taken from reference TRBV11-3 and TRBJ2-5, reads EAGVVQSPRYKIIEKKQPVAFWCNPISGHNTLYWYLQNLGQGPELLIRYENEEAVDDSQLPKDRFSAERLKGVDSTLKIQPAELGDSAVYLCASSPGGGGAGETQYFGPGTRLLVL.

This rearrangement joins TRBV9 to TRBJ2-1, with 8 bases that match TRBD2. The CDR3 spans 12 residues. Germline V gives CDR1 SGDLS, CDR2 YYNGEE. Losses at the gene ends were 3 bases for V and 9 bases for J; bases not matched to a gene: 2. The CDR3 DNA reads TGTGCCAGCAGCGCGGGGGGGGGTGAGCAGTTCTTC. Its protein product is CASSAGGGEQFF.

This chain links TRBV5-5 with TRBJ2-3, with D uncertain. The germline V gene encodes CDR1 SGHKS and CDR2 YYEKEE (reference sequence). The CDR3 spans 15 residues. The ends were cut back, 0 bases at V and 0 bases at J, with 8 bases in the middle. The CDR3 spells CASSLESTSTDTQYF. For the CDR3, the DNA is TGTGCCAGCAGCTTGGAGTCTACTAGCACAGATACGCAGTATTTT.

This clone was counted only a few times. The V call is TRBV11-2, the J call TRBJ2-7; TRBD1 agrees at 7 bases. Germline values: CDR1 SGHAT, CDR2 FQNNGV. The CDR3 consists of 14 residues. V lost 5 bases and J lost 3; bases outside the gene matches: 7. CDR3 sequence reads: CASSLGTDNYEQYF. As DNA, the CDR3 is TGTGCCAGCAGCCTCGGGACAGATAACTACGAGCAGTACTTC. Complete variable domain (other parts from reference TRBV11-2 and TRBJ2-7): EAGVAQSPRYKIIEKRQSVAFWCNPISGHATLYWYQQILGQGPKLLIQFQNNGVVDDSQLPKDRFSAERLKGVDSTLKIQPAKLEDSAVYLCASSLGTDNYEQYFGPGTRLTVT.

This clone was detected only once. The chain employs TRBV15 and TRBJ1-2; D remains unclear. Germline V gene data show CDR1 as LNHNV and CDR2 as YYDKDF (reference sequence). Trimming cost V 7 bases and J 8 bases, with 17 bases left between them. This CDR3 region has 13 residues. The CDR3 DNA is TGTGCCACCAACCCGGCGGCCGGGTGGGGCTACACCTTC. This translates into CATNPAAGWGYTF.

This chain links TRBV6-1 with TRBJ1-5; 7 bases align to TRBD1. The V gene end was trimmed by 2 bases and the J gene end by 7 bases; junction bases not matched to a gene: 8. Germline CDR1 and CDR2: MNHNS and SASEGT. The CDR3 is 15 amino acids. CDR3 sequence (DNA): TGTGCCAGCAGTGAACAGACAGGGTCAGACCAGCCCCAGCATTTT. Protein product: CASSEQTGSDQPQHF.

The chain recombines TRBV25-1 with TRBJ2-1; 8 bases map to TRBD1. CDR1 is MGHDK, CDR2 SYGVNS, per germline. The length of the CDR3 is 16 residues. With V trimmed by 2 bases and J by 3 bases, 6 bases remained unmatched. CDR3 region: CASSEPSGGGYNEQFF. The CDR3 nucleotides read TGTGCCAGCAGTGAACCCTCAGGGGGCGGCTACAATGAGCAGTTCTTC.